Sequencing of this T cell receptor (beta chain) was carried out in a study of blood T cells in healthy people across ages. Using a J-beta primer mix together with a sample-barcoded 5' primer, a second PCR was run for roughly 7 to 11 cycles. From the 5' RACE reads, TCRdb called clonotypes with MiXCR, one entry per CDR3 protein. The data hold 650,000 to 800,000 distinct CDR3 sequences, with about 50% observed a single time. The V and J ends lost 1 base and 7 bases respectively, with 8 bases between them. The CDR3 is made up of 12 amino acids. Germline CDR1 DFQATT, CDR2 SNEGSKA (reference sequence). The origin of this receptor is a woman aged 80 or over in good health. The chain recombines TRBV20-1 with TRBJ1-5; weak D call: TRBD1 (5 bases). The specimen sequenced was blood. The CDR3 reads CSARGGGQPQHF. The DNA of the CDR3 is TGCAGTGCTAGAGGCGGGGGGCAGCCCCAGCATTTT.